This passage covers 8 T cell receptor beta chains from one sample sequenced in a study of CD8 T cells in ankylosing spondylitis. TCRdb reprocessed the 5' RACE reads with MiXCR, giving one entry per CDR3 protein. The sample holds roughly 400,000 distinct CDR3 sequences, around 20% seen once. Regarding the study as a whole: Seven to nine highly homologous variants made up a TCR beta motif that seemed to typify ankylosing spondylitis blood.

These receptors are not linked to any known antigen. The sequenced material came from blood, either unsorted or a sorted T cell fraction (not recorded which). These receptor sequences come from a male donor with ankylosing spondylitis.

This clonotype was found a few times. V is TRBV6-2 or TRBV6-3 and J is TRBJ2-1; 11 nucleotides match TRBD2. The J segment lost 4 bases and the V segment lost 6 bases, leaving 11 bases of the junction unmatched. CDR1 and CDR2 (germline): MNHEY, SVGEGT. The length of the CDR3 is 17 residues. DNA for the CDR3: TGTGCCAGCAGGCTCACTACTAGCGGGAGCAGATACAATGAGCAGTTCTTC. It specifies CASRLTTSGSRYNEQFF.

This clonotype appeared a few times. The rearrangement joins TRBV7-3 to TRBJ1-6; D may be TRBD1 (5 bases). V lost 5 bases and J lost 4, with 9 bases in between. Per the germline V gene, CDR1 is SGHTA and CDR2 is FQGTGA. The CDR3 extends over 14 amino acids. CDR3 coding DNA: TGTGCCAGCAGCATAGACAGTTATAATTCACCCCTCCACTTT. This sequence encodes CASSIDSYNSPLHF.

The chain links TRBV7-9 to TRBJ1-6; 7 bases fit TRBD1. This CDR3 is built from 15 residues. In germline, CDR1 is SEHNR, CDR2 FQNEAQ (reference sequence). Trimming removed 5 bases from V and 8 bases from J; junction bases left unmatched: 9. The CDR3 DNA reads TGTGCCAGCAGCAAAGGGGGCGGGGTTTATTCACCCCTCCACTTT. Protein product: CASSKGGGVYSPLHF.

The chain has TRBV10-3 and TRBJ2-3; D might be TRBD1 (6 bases). The CDR3 contains 14 residues. Germline V lookup: CDR1 ENHRY, CDR2 SYGVKD. V was pared by 4 bases and J by 4 bases, with 12 bases between. CDR3 nucleotides: TGTGCCATCAGTGGACGACAGGAAGCAGATACGCAGTATTTT. It encodes CAISGRQEADTQYF.

The V call is TRBV18, the J call TRBJ1-2; no clear D gene. This CDR3 spans 13 amino acids. V lost 2 bases and J 2 bases, leaving 6 bases between the germline ends. The germline V gene encodes CDR1 KGHSH and CDR2 LQKENI. The CDR3 DNA is TGTGCCAGCTCACCATCCGGAAACTATGGCTACACCTTC. It codes for CASSPSGNYGYTF.

This clonotype was picked up a small number of times. J is TRBJ2-1 and V is TRBV5-6, with D tentatively TRBD2 (6 bases). The CDR3 is 16 amino acids. Trimming pared 2 bases from V and 2 bases from J, leaving 14 bases between. The germline gives CDR1 SGHDT, CDR2 YYEEEE. The CDR3 spells CASSLRRDLPYNEQFF. CDR3 sequence (DNA): TGTGCCAGCAGCTTAAGGCGGGACCTTCCCTACAATGAGCAGTTCTTC.

V gene TRBV7-7 combines with J gene TRBJ2-5, with D unresolved. Germline V lookup: CDR1 SSHAT, CDR2 FNYEAQ (reference sequence). Trimming took 1 base from V and 7 from J, leaving 13 bases between them. This CDR3 region has 14 residues. The CDR3 coding sequence is TGTGCCAGCAGCTTAGGGTCATCCATGGGGACCCAGTACTTC. Protein product: CASSLGSSMGTQYF. The full variable domain, with the rest looked up from reference TRBV7-7 and TRBJ2-5, is GAGVSQSPRYKVTKRGQDVTLRCDPISSHATLYWYQQALGQGPEFLTYFNYEAQPDKSGLPSDRFSAERPEGSISTLTIQRTEQRDSAMYRCASSLGSSMGTQYFGPGTRLLVL.

The rearrangement joins TRBV7-2 to TRBJ1-1, with D tentatively TRBD1 (6 bases). In germline, CDR1 is SGHTA, CDR2 FQGNSA. CDR3 length equals 13 residues. With 4 bases removed from V and 7 bases from J, the gap between germline ends came to 13 bases. The CDR3 region is CASSYKGGHEAFF. CDR3 bases: TGTGCCAGCAGCTATAAGGGGGGCCATGAAGCTTTCTTT.